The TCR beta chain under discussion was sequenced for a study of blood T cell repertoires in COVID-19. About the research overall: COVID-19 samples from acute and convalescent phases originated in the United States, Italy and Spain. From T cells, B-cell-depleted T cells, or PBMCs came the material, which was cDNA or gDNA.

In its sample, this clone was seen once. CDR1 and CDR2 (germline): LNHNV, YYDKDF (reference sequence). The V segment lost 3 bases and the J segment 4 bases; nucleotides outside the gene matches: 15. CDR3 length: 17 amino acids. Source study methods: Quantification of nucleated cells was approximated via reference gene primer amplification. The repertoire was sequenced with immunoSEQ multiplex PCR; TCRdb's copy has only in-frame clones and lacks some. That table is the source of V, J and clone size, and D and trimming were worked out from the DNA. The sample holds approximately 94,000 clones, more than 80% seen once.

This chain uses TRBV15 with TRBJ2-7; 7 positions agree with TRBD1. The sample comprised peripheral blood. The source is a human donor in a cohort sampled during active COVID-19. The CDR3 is CATSSDRWTGRLYEQYF. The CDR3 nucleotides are TGTGCCACCAGCAGTGACCGTTGGACAGGCCGCCTGTACGAGCAGTACTTC.